The 2 T cell receptor beta chains reported below all come from one sample, sequenced in a study of OX40 agonist ivuxolimab in advanced cancers. TCRdb's copy holds only in-frame clones and misses some; the assay was immunoSEQ multiplex PCR. The sample records about 110,000 clones, around 90% being singletons. The sequenced sample was CD4+ or CD8+ T cells sorted from blood, obtained in a trial of the OX40 agonist ivuxolimab. The receptor source for this set is an adult with an advanced solid tumor such as melanoma, head and neck, liver or kidney cancer.

J is TRBJ2-1 and V is TRBV29-1; the match to TRBD2 covers 9 bases. The trim removed 8 bases at V and 7 bases at J, leaving 9 bases unmatched. The germline CDR1 and CDR2 sequences are SQVTM and ANQGSEA. This CDR3 contains 13 residues. As DNA, the CDR3 is TGCAGCAGAGCGGGGGGCCTTGGGAATGAGCAGTTCTTC. Its protein is CSRAGGLGNEQFF.

V is TRBV23-1 and J is TRBJ2-5; 8 bases match TRBD2. TRBV23-1 is classed as an ORF, of uncertain function. The CDR3 is 16 residues long. The J segment lost 5 bases and the V segment lost 2 bases, leaving 10 bases of the junction unmatched. The DNA of the CDR3 is TGCGCCAGCAGTCAAAGGCCGGGACTAGTGAAGGAGACCCAGTACTTC. It codes for CASSQRPGLVKETQYF.